These T cell receptor beta chains were read from a single sample in a study of beta chain features in type 1 diabetes. Measured with immunoSEQ multiplex PCR; TCRdb has only the in-frame clones, and not every one. The table shows about 140,000 clones, with about 9.7% occurring only once. The sequencing input was central memory CD4+ T cells from blood. Receptors originate from a woman between 35 and 50 years old in good health. Each CDR3 is given with its conserved first and last residue. A D gene is named only where the DNA matches it firmly. Rows may omit the clone size; those that give it use once, few, many or a size class.

cdr3_nt: TGTGCCACCCTCCCTAGGACTAGCGGGGGAGGTGAGCAGTTCTTC
cdr3_aa: CATLPRTSGGGEQFF
j_call: TRBJ2-1
v_call: TRBV2
d_call: TRBD2
clone_size: many

cdr3_nt: TGTGCCAGCAGCTTAGGACTAGCGGGGGCCTCCCAAGAGACCCAGTACTTC
cdr3_aa: CASSLGLAGASQETQYF
j_call: TRBJ2-5
v_call: TRBV13
d_call: TRBD2
clone_size: few

cdr3_nt: TGTGCCAGCAGCTTGTCAGGGAATTCCTACAATGAGCAGTTCTTC
cdr3_aa: CASSLSGNSYNEQFF
j_call: TRBJ2-1
v_call: TRBV5-4
d_call: NA
clone_size: NA

cdr3_nt: TGTGCCAGTAAAGTGCGAGGACAGGACAAAACCTATGGCTACACCTTC
cdr3_aa: CASKVRGQDKTYGYTF
j_call: TRBJ1-2
v_call: TRBV19
d_call: TRBD1
clone_size: few

cdr3_nt: TGTGCCAGTAGTATGGACAGGAATCAGCCCCAGCATTTT
cdr3_aa: CASSMDRNQPQHF
j_call: TRBJ1-5
v_call: TRBV19
d_call: TRBD1
clone_size: NA

cdr3_nt: TGTGCCACCCTCCCTAGCGGGGGGCCCCCCGGGGAGCTGTTTTTT
cdr3_aa: CATLPSGGPPGELFF
j_call: TRBJ2-2
v_call: TRBV19
d_call: TRBD2
clone_size: NA

cdr3_nt: TGTGCCAGCAGCGTAGTGCAGGGGGCCATCACCTTC
cdr3_aa: CASSVVQGAITF
j_call: TRBJ1-2
v_call: TRBV9
d_call: TRBD1
clone_size: NA

cdr3_nt: TGTGCCAGCAGGGCGACTAGCGGGCAAGAGACCCAGTACTTC
cdr3_aa: CASRATSGQETQYF
j_call: TRBJ2-5
v_call: TRBV6-6
d_call: TRBD2
clone_size: NA

cdr3_nt: TGTGCCAGCAGCTTAGGGAGGACTAGCGGGGGAACAGATACGCAGTATTTT
cdr3_aa: CASSLGRTSGGTDTQYF
j_call: TRBJ2-3
v_call: TRBV11-2
d_call: TRBD2
clone_size: few

cdr3_nt: TGTGCCAGCGCGTCCGGAGATACGCAGTATTTT
cdr3_aa: CASASGDTQYF
j_call: TRBJ2-3
v_call: TRBV7-9
d_call: NA
clone_size: few

cdr3_nt: TGTGCCAGTAGTCGCCGAGAATCCAACACTGAAGCTTTCTTT
cdr3_aa: CASSRRESNTEAFF
j_call: TRBJ1-1
v_call: TRBV19
d_call: NA
clone_size: NA

cdr3_nt: TGTGCCAGCAGTTTATGGCCACAGGGGAACACTGAAGCTTTCTTT
cdr3_aa: CASSLWPQGNTEAFF
j_call: TRBJ1-1
v_call: TRBV27
d_call: NA
clone_size: few

cdr3_nt: TGCGCCAGCAGCTCCAATCGTGGGGACCGGGGGGATGAGCAGTTCTTC
cdr3_aa: CASSSNRGDRGDEQFF
j_call: TRBJ2-1
v_call: TRBV5-1
d_call: TRBD2
clone_size: NA

cdr3_nt: TGTGCCAGCAGACATCGCACCGGGGAGCTGTTTTTT
cdr3_aa: CASRHRTGELFF
j_call: TRBJ2-2
v_call: TRBV11-1
d_call: NA
clone_size: NA

cdr3_nt: TGTGCCAGCAGTTTATCACTAGCGGGCTCCGCAATCGAGCAGTACTTC
cdr3_aa: CASSLSLAGSAIEQYF
j_call: TRBJ2-7
v_call: TRBV27
d_call: TRBD2
clone_size: few

cdr3_nt: TGCAGTGCTAGACTCGTGGAGCAGTACTTC
cdr3_aa: CSARLVEQYF
j_call: TRBJ2-7
v_call: TRBV20-1
d_call: NA
clone_size: few

cdr3_nt: TGTGCCAGCAGCTTACAAATTGGCCAGAACACTGAAGCTTTCTTT
cdr3_aa: CASSLQIGQNTEAFF
j_call: TRBJ1-1
v_call: TRBV7-9
d_call: NA
clone_size: few

cdr3_nt: TGCGCCAGCAGTGAACGGAACTATGGCTACACCTTC
cdr3_aa: CASSERNYGYTF
j_call: TRBJ1-2
v_call: TRBV10-2
d_call: NA
clone_size: NA

cdr3_nt: TGTGCCAGCAGCACTAGTGGGGGACAGGGGTGGGATGAGCAGTTCTTC
cdr3_aa: CASSTSGGQGWDEQFF
j_call: TRBJ2-1
v_call: TRBV11-2
d_call: TRBD1
clone_size: few

cdr3_nt: TGTGCCAGCAGAGGGGGCTGGAGCACAGATACGCAGTATTTT
cdr3_aa: CASRGGWSTDTQYF
j_call: TRBJ2-3
v_call: TRBV7-2
d_call: TRBD1
clone_size: NA

cdr3_nt: TGCGCCAGCAGCTTGGCGGGACTAAACACAGATACGCAGTATTTT
cdr3_aa: CASSLAGLNTDTQYF
j_call: TRBJ2-3
v_call: TRBV5-1
d_call: TRBD2
clone_size: few

cdr3_nt: TGTGCCAGTAGTATCACAGGAAGCAATCAGCCCCAGCATTTT
cdr3_aa: CASSITGSNQPQHF
j_call: TRBJ1-5
v_call: TRBV19
d_call: NA
clone_size: NA

cdr3_nt: TGTGCCAGTAGTATAGCGGGTTCGAGCTCCTACAATGAGCAGTTCTTC
cdr3_aa: CASSIAGSSSYNEQFF
j_call: TRBJ2-1
v_call: TRBV19
d_call: NA
clone_size: NA

cdr3_nt: TGTGCCAGCAGTTTAAATAGAAAGACCCAGTACTTC
cdr3_aa: CASSLNRKTQYF
j_call: TRBJ2-5
v_call: TRBV28
d_call: NA
clone_size: many

cdr3_nt: TGTGCCAGCTCTTGGGACAGGGGATATCCTGGCTATGGCTACACCTTC
cdr3_aa: CASSWDRGYPGYGYTF
j_call: TRBJ1-2
v_call: TRBV2
d_call: TRBD1
clone_size: NA

cdr3_nt: TGTGCCAGCTCGTCACGGTCGGATCAGCCCCAGCATTTT
cdr3_aa: CASSSRSDQPQHF
j_call: TRBJ1-5
v_call: TRBV18
d_call: NA
clone_size: NA

cdr3_nt: TGCGCCAGCAGGGAAGAAGGGGGCCCAGATACGCAGTATTTT
cdr3_aa: CASREEGGPDTQYF
j_call: TRBJ2-3
v_call: TRBV5-1
d_call: TRBD1
clone_size: NA

cdr3_nt: TGTGCCAGCACCCGGACTAGCGGGCGAGAGGGTGAGCAGTTCTTC
cdr3_aa: CASTRTSGREGEQFF
j_call: TRBJ2-1
v_call: TRBV9
d_call: TRBD2
clone_size: few

cdr3_nt: TGTGCCAGCAGAACTGAAAACAGGTTCTACACTGAAGCTTTCTTT
cdr3_aa: CASRTENRFYTEAFF
j_call: TRBJ1-1
v_call: TRBV28
d_call: NA
clone_size: few

cdr3_nt: TGTGCCAGCAGCTCCAGATTTTGGACAGGGAGGGGCCATGAGCAGTTCTTC
cdr3_aa: CASSSRFWTGRGHEQFF
j_call: TRBJ2-1
v_call: TRBV5-6
d_call: NA
clone_size: NA

cdr3_nt: TGTGCCAGCAGCCCCGGTGGGGCCGGGACTGAAGCTTTCTTT
cdr3_aa: CASSPGGAGTEAFF
j_call: TRBJ1-1
v_call: TRBV7-2
d_call: NA
clone_size: NA

cdr3_nt: TGCGCCAGCAGCCCAGTTGGAGGATACGCCGGGGAGCTGTTTTTT
cdr3_aa: CASSPVGGYAGELFF
j_call: TRBJ2-2
v_call: TRBV5-1
d_call: NA
clone_size: few

cdr3_nt: TGTGCCAGCAGCTCGGCTCCGTTTAACAGGGGCTATGGCTACACCTTC
cdr3_aa: CASSSAPFNRGYGYTF
j_call: TRBJ1-2
v_call: TRBV6-6
d_call: TRBD1
clone_size: few

cdr3_nt: TGTGCCAGCAGCTTCCGGGGACAGGGGACTGGAAACACCATATATTTT
cdr3_aa: CASSFRGQGTGNTIYF
j_call: TRBJ1-3
v_call: TRBV7-9
d_call: TRBD1
clone_size: NA

cdr3_nt: TGTGCCAGCAGCTTTGCGGGGACGGAAGCTCGTAAACTGTTTTTT
cdr3_aa: CASSFAGTEARKLFF
j_call: TRBJ1-4
v_call: TRBV7-6
d_call: NA
clone_size: NA

cdr3_nt: TGTGCCAGCAGCTTAGACCCGGGAGTGGACACTGAAGCTTTCTTT
cdr3_aa: CASSLDPGVDTEAFF
j_call: TRBJ1-1
v_call: TRBV11-2
d_call: NA
clone_size: NA

cdr3_nt: TGTGCCAGCAGCTTAGGGGGACTAGCGGGGGGGAAAGAGCAGTTCTTC
cdr3_aa: CASSLGGLAGGKEQFF
j_call: TRBJ2-1
v_call: TRBV7-2
d_call: TRBD2
clone_size: NA